This entry concerns a single T cell receptor (beta chain). Its antigen target is currently unknown. The input lacks base qualities; no much larger clone sits a single base away. Sample time point, as interpreted from the label and publication: about 28 days (+/-7) after the second vaccine dose. AZD1222 recipients with second doses at about 4 weeks or about 12 weeks were pooled, because spike-specific TCR depth and breadth did not differ between schedules. Vaccinee samples came from UK trials COV001 and COV002, including a single-blind randomized controlled phase 2/3 trial of AZD1222 (ChAdOx1 nCoV-19) in healthy adults. For TCRbeta chain sequencing, PBMC samples were collected from trial participants at day 0 and at day 28 after the second dose. The CDR3 regions of human TCRbeta chains were analyzed by immunosequencing. In the paper's pipeline: Repertoire TCRs were matched against a reference library of SARS-CoV-2-specific TCRs generated with the MIRA antigen-specificity platform. Breadth was defined as the fraction of unique TCRs that were SARS-CoV-2-associated. Depth was defined as the fraction of total T cells that were SARS-CoV-2-associated. Using the MIRA data, each spike-specific TCR was mapped to the spike region that the TCR reacts to and placed in a CD4 or CD8 class. Log10-transformed breadth and depth values were compared by one-way ANOVA with Sidak's multiple comparisons tests. The source is immuneACCESS, and TCRdb retained only in-frame sequences with V and J called. Part of the clones is not carried over; for the studies checked, unresolved V genes explain less than half of this, and the remainder is unexplained. That table furnishes V, J and clone size, whereas the DNA furnished D and trimming. The sample table lists some 110,000 clones, just over 85% of them with a count of one. Jointly, the top ten make up 15% to 20% of the sample.

The CDR3, cysteine through phenylalanine, is 12 amino acids long. Of all the DNA, just the CDR3 is kept, 36 bases in frame from base 1. Based on the germline V gene, the CDR1 and CDR2 sequences are SQVTM and ANQGSEA. V and J are truncated by 5 bases and 0 bases respectively, leaving an intervening sequence of 7 bases. These data belong to a study of T cell responses to AZD1222 COVID-19 vaccine (dated by TCRdb to the early 2020s). The study in broad terms: A total of around 240 trial participants underwent TCR sequencing, of whom some 210 received two doses of AZD1222 and 26 received two doses of the MenACWY control vaccine. Trial participants were enrolled by age into 18-55, 56-69 and 70-plus year subgroups, with around 140, 26 and 57 TCR-sequenced participants respectively. Study-wide findings and limitations: Conclusions about previously exposed vaccinees are limited, since just five to seven AZD1222 recipients were seropositive for SARS-CoV-2 at baseline. Reportedly, almost half of the unique spike-specific TCRs recognized epitopes lying outside the regions that are mutated in the B.1.351 and B.1.1.7 variants. Because no day 14 peak-response samples were available, repertoires were characterized only after the peak T cell response. Most participants were white British and females outnumbered males, and the authors suggested that clonal diversity may have been underestimated. Vaccine-associated CD4 TCRs spanned the whole spike protein, with dominant responses in regions 160-218 and 743-854. After two AZD1222 doses, spike-specific TCR breadth and depth were significantly higher than at day 0 and than in MenACWY recipients. In the small 56-69-year group, the increase in depth fell short of significance, most likely because of low power.

The origin of this receptor is an adult who received the AZD1222 COVID-19 vaccine. The material was peripheral blood, obtained 28 days after the second AZD1222 dose. The chain is encoded by TRBV29-1 joined to TRBJ1-2; no D segment can be confidently identified. The CDR3 region reads CSVSGANYGYTF. The DNA sequence is as follows: TGCAGCGTTTCCGGCGCTAACTATGGCTACACCTTC.